This is a list of T cell receptor beta chains from one sample in a study of blood T cell repertoires in COVID-19. Measured with immunoSEQ multiplex PCR; TCRdb has only the in-frame clones, and not every one. The sample records some 41,000 clones, more than 70% being singletons. Input material: peripheral blood. All receptors come from a woman aged 80 or over with active or convalescent COVID-19. CDR3s include the opening cysteine and the closing phenylalanine or tryptophan. The D gene is left open where the match is weak. The size field is filled for only some rows; it gives once, few, many or a size class.

d_call | j_call | cdr3_length | v_call | clone_size | cdr3_nt | cdr3_aa
TRBD2 | TRBJ2-3 | 16 | TRBV7-3 | few | TGTGCCAGCAGCCGTGGACTAGCGGGAGAGCGTGATACGCAGTATTTT | CASSRGLAGERDTQYF
TRBD2 | TRBJ2-5 | 17 | TRBV4-2 | . | TGTGCCAGCAGCCTCCGTGTGCGGGAGGGCCATCAAGAGACCCAGTACTTC | CASSLRVREGHQETQYF
. | TRBJ1-2 | 11 | TRBV20-1 | . | TGCAGTGCTCAAAGGGGAATTGGCTACACCTTC | CSAQRGIGYTF
. | TRBJ1-2 | 14 | TRBV28 | . | TGTGCCAGCAGTTTAACGGGGGGCGCGGCTGGCTACACCTTC | CASSLTGGAAGYTF
. | TRBJ2-3 | 16 | TRBV3-1/TRBV3-2 | . | TGTGCCAGCAGCCAAGATTTGGCCAGGGGCAGGAATACGCAGTATTTT | CASSQDLARGRNTQYF
. | TRBJ2-1 | 16 | TRBV29-1 | . | TGCAGCGTTGAAGATCGGGGGAAGAGCTCCTACAATGAGCAGTTCTTC | CSVEDRGKSSYNEQFF
TRBD2 | TRBJ2-1 | 16 | TRBV7-8 | . | TGTGCCAGCAGCTTAGCCGCGACTAGCGGAGGGACTGAGCAGTTCTTC | CASSLAATSGGTEQFF
TRBD2 | TRBJ2-7 | 14 | TRBV9 | . | TGTGCCAGGGAACCGGGACTAGCGTCGAACGAGCAGTACTTC | CAREPGLASNEQYF
TRBD1 | TRBJ1-3 | 14 | TRBV6-2/TRBV6-3 | . | TGTGCCAGCAGTGTGGACAGGTCCGGAAACACCATATATTTT | CASSVDRSGNTIYF
. | TRBJ1-6 | 17 | TRBV10-3 | few | TGTGCCATCAGTGAGTTACCCGTCCGGGGGGATAATTCACCCCTCCACTTT | CAISELPVRGDNSPLHF
TRBD2 | TRBJ2-1 | 15 | TRBV29-1 | . | TGCAGCGTTGTGGGACTAGCGGATTCCTACAATGAGCAGTTCTTC | CSVVGLADSYNEQFF
. | TRBJ1-5 | 13 | TRBV19 | . | TGTGCCAGTAGTATAGGCCAGAATCAGCCCCAGCATTTT | CASSIGQNQPQHF
. | TRBJ2-2 | 12 | TRBV6-5 | few | TGTGCCAGCGAGGGGAACACCGGGGAGCTGTTTTTT | CASEGNTGELFF
. | TRBJ1-1 | 14 | TRBV10-3 | . | TGTGCCATCAGTGGTCTACTAGGAAACACTGAAGCTTTCTTT | CAISGLLGNTEAFF
. | TRBJ1-2 | 11 | TRBV28 | . | TGTGCCAGCTTATCTAACTATGGCTACACCTTC | CASLSNYGYTF
TRBD2 | TRBJ2-5 | 15 | TRBV18 | . | TGTGCCAGCTCACCGGTAGCGGGGGCCGGAGAGACCCAGTACTTC | CASSPVAGAGETQYF
. | TRBJ1-5 | 15 | TRBV10-3 | . | TGTGCCATCAGTGTGGGGGGGGGAGGTGGTCAGCCCCAGCATTTT | CAISVGGGGGQPQHF
TRBD2 | TRBJ2-2 | 16 | TRBV2 | few | TGTGCCAGCAGTGAAGGCGGGAGGGCCTTCACCGGGGAGCTGTTTTTT | CASSEGGRAFTGELFF
. | TRBJ1-2 | 13 | TRBV3-1/TRBV3-2 | . | TGTGCCAGCAGCCCCCAGGTTGGCTATGGCTACACCTTC | CASSPQVGYGYTF
. | TRBJ2-7 | 15 | TRBV7-9 | . | TGTGCCAGCAGCTTACCGGGTGGAAAAGGATACGAGCAGTACTTC | CASSLPGGKGYEQYF
. | TRBJ1-2 | 13 | TRBV5-4 | . | TGTGCCAGCAGCCTGTTGGGGGCCAGGGGCTACACCTTC | CASSLLGARGYTF
. | TRBJ2-3 | 15 | TRBV3-1/TRBV3-2 | . | TGTGCCAGCAGTCCAAGGACAGACTTCGCAGATACGCAGTATTTT | CASSPRTDFADTQYF
. | TRBJ1-5 | 19 | TRBV15 | . | TGTGCCACCAGCAGAGATCTTCAACAGGGATTGCAATACAATCAGCCCCAGCATTTT | CATSRDLQQGLQYNQPQHF
TRBD1 | TRBJ1-3 | 16 | TRBV7-2 | . | TGTGCCAGCAGTGCGACAGGGACCTACTCTGGAAACACCATATATTTT | CASSATGTYSGNTIYF
. | TRBJ1-1 | 13 | TRBV2 | . | TGTGCCAGCACACAGGGAGAGAACACTGAAGCTTTCTTT | CASTQGENTEAFF
. | TRBJ1-2 | 13 | TRBV29-1 | . | TGCAGCGTTGAAGTTCGTGGGCTCTATGGCTACACCTTC | CSVEVRGLYGYTF
. | TRBJ2-1 | 12 | TRBV3-1/TRBV3-2 | . | TGTGCCAGCAGCCAAGTCCGGGGTGAGCAGTTCTTC | CASSQVRGEQFF
. | TRBJ1-3 | 14 | TRBV7-2 | . | TGTGCCAGCAGCCGTCAGGGCTCTGGAAACACCATATATTTT | CASSRQGSGNTIYF
TRBD2 | TRBJ2-1 | 15 | TRBV7-9 | . | TGTGCCAGCAGCCTGACTAGCGGGTTATACAATGAGCAGTTCTTC | CASSLTSGLYNEQFF
TRBD1 | TRBJ1-1 | 14 | TRBV29-1 | . | TGCAGCGTTGGACAGGGATTAGTGTCCACTGAAGCTTTCTTT | CSVGQGLVSTEAFF
. | TRBJ1-4 | 15 | TRBV28 | . | TGTGCCAGCAGTGCCACAACTAAAACGGGGGAAAAACTGTTTTTT | CASSATTKTGEKLFF
. | TRBJ2-7 | 14 | TRBV5-6 | few | TGTGCCAGCAGCCCAAAAAGGGGATCCTACGAGCAGTACTTC | CASSPKRGSYEQYF
. | TRBJ2-7 | 13 | TRBV29-1 | . | TGCAGCGTCGCTAGCTCTCTCAGCCGTGAGCAGTACTTC | CSVASSLSREQYF
. | TRBJ1-4 | 14 | TRBV27 | . | TGTGCCAGCAGTTTTCGCCTTGCGGGTGAAAAACTGTTTTTT | CASSFRLAGEKLFF
TRBD1 | TRBJ2-1 | 14 | TRBV28 | once | TGTGCCAGCAGTTCGGGACAGCTTTACAATGAGCAGTTCTTC | CASSSGQLYNEQFF
TRBD1 | TRBJ1-2 | 15 | TRBV7-9 | . | TGTGCCAGCAGCGAGGACAGGGGGCGAGAGTCTCGCTACACCTTC | CASSEDRGRESRYTF
. | TRBJ2-5 | 12 | TRBV29-1 | . | TGCAGCGCGTCACAGCTCCAAGAGACCCAGTACTTC | CSASQLQETQYF
. | TRBJ1-1 | 18 | TRBV5-1 | . | TGCGCCAGCAGCTTGGGGCGGGGGCAGGGCCCTCCCAACACTGAAGCTTTCTTT | CASSLGRGQGPPNTEAFF
. | TRBJ2-2 | 16 | TRBV5-1 | . | TGCGCCAGCAGCTCCACTAGTCGCGGGTTTGGCGGGGAGCTGTTTTTT | CASSSTSRGFGGELFF
. | TRBJ1-4 | 16 | TRBV7-9 | . | TGTGCCAGCAGCCCTCCGCAGGGGCTAACTAATGAAAAACTGTTTTTT | CASSPPQGLTNEKLFF
. | TRBJ2-5 | 13 | TRBV5-6 | once | TGTGCCAGCAGCTTCAGGGTTCAAGAGACCCAGTACTTC | CASSFRVQETQYF
. | TRBJ2-3 | 15 | TRBV5-4 | few | TGTGCCAGCAGCCCCAGTGGGGGCAGCACAGATACGCAGTATTTT | CASSPSGGSTDTQYF
TRBD2 | TRBJ2-2 | 16 | TRBV28 | once | TGTGCCAGCAGTTTATTTCGGGGGGACGGCACCGGGGAGCTGTTTTTT | CASSLFRGDGTGELFF
. | TRBJ2-7 | 11 | TRBV7-2 | . | TGTGCCAGCACCCAGGCGGGGGAGCAGTACTTC | CASTQAGEQYF
. | TRBJ2-1 | 16 | TRBV5-4 | . | TGTGCCAGCAGCTTGGGAGGGCTAAGCTCCTACAATGAGCAGTTCTTC | CASSLGGLSSYNEQFF
TRBD1 | TRBJ1-6 | 14 | TRBV28 | . | TGTGCCAGCATCTCGGGACAGGGGAATTCACCCCTCCACTTT | CASISGQGNSPLHF
TRBD1 | TRBJ1-5 | 16 | TRBV5-1 | . | TGCGCCAGCAGCTTGGGACAGGGAGGCGGCAATCAGCCCCAGCATTTT | CASSLGQGGGNQPQHF
. | TRBJ2-1 | 16 | TRBV19 | . | TGTGCCAGTAGTATAAGGACTATCCAACTGCGGAATGAGCAGTTCTTC | CASSIRTIQLRNEQFF
. | TRBJ2-5 | 15 | TRBV7-7 | . | TGTGCTAGCAGCTTAGGGTCCGGAGGCCAAGAGACCCAGTACTTC | CASSLGSGGQETQYF
. | TRBJ1-1 | 14 | TRBV5-1 | . | TGCGCCAGCAGCTTATTCTTTGAACAGGAAGAAGCTTTCTTT | CASSLFFEQEEAFF
TRBD1 | TRBJ1-5 | 20 | TRBV28 | . | TGTGCCAGCAGTAGACAGACCGGGACAGGGGGCGATCCGGGGCGTCAGCCCCAGCATTTT | CASSRQTGTGGDPGRQPQHF
. | TRBJ2-1 | 16 | TRBV27 | . | TGTGCCAGCAGTTCCTGGGGGGAGGACAAATACAATGAGCAGTTCTTC | CASSSWGEDKYNEQFF
. | TRBJ1-4 | 14 | TRBV15 | . | TGTGCCACCAGCAGAGATAAGAAAGGGGGAAAACTGTTTTTT | CATSRDKKGGKLFF
. | TRBJ2-3 | 13 | TRBV7-9 | . | TGTGCGGTTTTGAGCCTAGCATCAGATACGCAGTATTTT | CAVLSLASDTQYF
TRBD2 | TRBJ2-1 | 16 | TRBV4-1 | . | TGCGCCAGCAGCCCACATAGCGGGACCTCCTACAATGAGCAGTTCTTC | CASSPHSGTSYNEQFF
TRBD2 | TRBJ2-2 | 19 | TRBV9 | . | TGTGCCAGCAGCGTAGTCGGACTAGCGGGAGTCTTGGACACCGGGGAGCTGTTTTTT | CASSVVGLAGVLDTGELFF
TRBD1 | TRBJ1-5 | 16 | TRBV27 | . | TGTGCCAGCAGTCCCGGGACAGGGGGCGGAAACCAGCCCCAGCATTTT | CASSPGTGGGNQPQHF
. | TRBJ2-7 | 11 | TRBV28 | . | TGTGCCAGCAGTCCGCAGTACGAGCAGTACTTC | CASSPQYEQYF
TRBD1 | TRBJ1-6 | 17 | TRBV7-2 | . | TGTGCCAGCAGCTTGCGTGCCGGGACAGCCCATAATTCACCCCTCCACTTT | CASSLRAGTAHNSPLHF